This T cell receptor (beta chain) was retrieved from a study of blood T cell repertoires in COVID-19. Turning to the study itself: Both acute and convalescent COVID-19 samples were obtained from the United States, Italy and Spain. Nucleic acid was either cDNA or gDNA, and it came from T cells, B-cell-depleted T cells, or PBMCs.

Authors' data handling: Nucleated cell counts were estimated from reference gene primer amplification. Only in-frame clones appear in the TCRdb table, and some are missing; sequencing was by immunoSEQ multiplex PCR. The V and J calls and clone size are taken from that table; D and trimming were inferred from the DNA. The sample gives about 140,000 clones, roughly 81% of which show up once; roughly 2.6% is in the top ten. The junction had 6 bases not matched to a gene; V was cut back by 5 bases and J by 0 bases. Per germline, CDR1 MNHEY and CDR2 SMNVEV (reference sequence). CDR3 length equals 17 residues.

This TCR was sampled from a human donor with acute or convalescent COVID-19. The donor label of this sample is uncertain. Specimen: peripheral blood. The J gene is TRBJ2-6, the V gene TRBV27; the match to TRBD2 covers 8 bases. CDR3 amino acids: CASSNSAGASGANVLTF. The CDR3 nucleotides are TGTGCCAGCAGTAACTCAGCGGGGGCCTCTGGGGCCAACGTCCTGACTTTC.